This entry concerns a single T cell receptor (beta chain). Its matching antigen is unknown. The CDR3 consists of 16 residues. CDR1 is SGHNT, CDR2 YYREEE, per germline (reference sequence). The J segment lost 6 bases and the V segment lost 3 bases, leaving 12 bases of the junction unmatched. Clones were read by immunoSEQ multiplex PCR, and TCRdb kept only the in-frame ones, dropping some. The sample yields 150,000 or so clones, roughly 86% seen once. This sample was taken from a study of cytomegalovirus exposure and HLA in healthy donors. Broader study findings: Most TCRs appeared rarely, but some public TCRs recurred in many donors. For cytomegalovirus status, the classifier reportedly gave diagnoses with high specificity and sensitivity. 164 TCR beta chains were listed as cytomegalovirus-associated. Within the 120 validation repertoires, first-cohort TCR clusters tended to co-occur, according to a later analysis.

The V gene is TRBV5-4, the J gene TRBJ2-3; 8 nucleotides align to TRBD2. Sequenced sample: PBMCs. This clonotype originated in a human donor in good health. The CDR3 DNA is TGTGCCAGCAGCTCGGGAGCGGGGGCCCTTGGGGATACGCAGTATTTT. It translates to CASSSGAGALGDTQYF.